Listed below are T cell receptor beta chains from one sample, sequenced in a study of radiation and T cells in renal cell carcinoma. The repertoire was sequenced with immunoSEQ multiplex PCR; TCRdb's copy has only in-frame clones and lacks some. The sample lists 150,000 to 190,000 clones; about 91% were seen once. Sequencing was performed on blood, taken from a patient whose treatment included radiotherapy and nephrectomy. These receptors were collected from a woman aged 50 to 60 with renal cell carcinoma. Both conserved end residues are part of each CDR3. A D gene is named only where the DNA matches it firmly. The listing skips clone size in some rows; elsewhere it reads once, few, many or a size class.

.	TRBJ1-2	.	14	TRBV5-4	TGTGCCAGCAGCTTGAGGGCAGATAACTATGGCTACACCTTC	CASSLRADNYGYTF
.	TRBJ2-3	.	12	TRBV15	TGTGCCACCAGCACCTACACAGATACGCAGTATTTT	CATSTYTDTQYF
.	TRBJ1-1	.	12	TRBV7-9	TGTGCCAGCACCAGGGAGGGCACTGAAGCTTTCTTT	CASTREGTEAFF
.	TRBJ1-1	.	12	TRBV7-2	TGTGCCAGCAGCCACATGAACACTGAAGCTTTCTTT	CASSHMNTEAFF
.	TRBJ2-7	.	13	TRBV7-9	TGTGCCAGCAGTACAGGGAACTCGAACGAGCAGTACTTC	CASSTGNSNEQYF
.	TRBJ2-3	.	14	TRBV5-5	TGTGCCAGCAGCCGAACTACTAGCACAGATACGCAGTATTTT	CASSRTTSTDTQYF
.	TRBJ2-1	once	16	TRBV18	TGTGCCAGCTCACTTAAATACAGGGTTGATTACAATGAGCAGTTCTTC	CASSLKYRVDYNEQFF
TRBD2	TRBJ2-3	.	15	TRBV25-1	TGTGCCAGCAGTAATAGCGGGTATTCCACAGATACGCAGTATTTT	CASSNSGYSTDTQYF
.	TRBJ1-1	.	12	TRBV27	TGTGCCAGCAGTTTGAGGGCGGGTGAAGCTTTCTTT	CASSLRAGEAFF
.	TRBJ2-3	.	14	TRBV30	TGTGCCTGGAGCCCGGACACGAGCACAGATACGCAGTATTTT	CAWSPDTSTDTQYF
.	TRBJ1-2	.	14	TRBV5-1	TGCGCCAGCAGCCCGTCCGAGGCTGTCTATGGCTACACCTTC	CASSPSEAVYGYTF
.	TRBJ2-5	.	15	TRBV12-5	TGTGCTAGTGGTTTGAATCCCATCGGGGGAGAGACCCAGTACTTC	CASGLNPIGGETQYF
TRBD1	TRBJ1-2	.	15	TRBV2	TGTGCCAGCAGCGGGGGCGGGACAGCGACTTATGGCTACACCTTC	CASSGGGTATYGYTF
.	TRBJ1-1	few	13	TRBV7-2	TGTGCCAGCAGCTGGACAGCGAACACTGAAGCTTTCTTT	CASSWTANTEAFF
TRBD1	TRBJ2-1	.	15	TRBV6-5	TGTGCCAGCAGCCTATCGCGGACAGGGGGCAATGAGCAGTTCTTC	CASSLSRTGGNEQFF
TRBD1	TRBJ1-1	.	14	TRBV9	TGTGCCAGCAGCTCGGGACAGGGGGACACTGAAGCTTTCTTT	CASSSGQGDTEAFF
.	TRBJ2-7	.	12	TRBV5-6	TGTGCCAGCAGCCTGGGCAAGGCCCTGCTCCACTTC	CASSLGKALLHF
.	TRBJ2-7	.	13	TRBV6-1	TGTGCCGTCTCTGGGCAGCATTCCTACGAGCAGTACTTC	CAVSGQHSYEQYF
.	TRBJ1-1	.	16	TRBV5-8	TGTGCCAGCAGCTTGACTCCAACAGGGAAGGTCCCTGAAGCTTTCTTT	CASSLTPTGKVPEAFF
.	TRBJ1-1	once	13	TRBV19	TGTGCCAGTAGTATAGCGGTGAACACTGAAGCTTTCTTT	CASSIAVNTEAFF
.	TRBJ1-2	.	12	TRBV5-8	TGTGCCAGCAGCTTGGTCCATGGTGGCTACACCTTC	CASSLVHGGYTF
TRBD2	TRBJ2-2	.	16	TRBV7-9	TGTGCCAGCAGCCCGGGACTCCGGGGGGGTCCTGGGGAGCTGTTTTTT	CASSPGLRGGPGELFF
TRBD1	TRBJ2-2	few	13	TRBV29-1	TGCAGCGTTGTACAGGGGGCGATCGGGGAGCTGTTTTTT	CSVVQGAIGELFF
TRBD2	TRBJ2-1	.	15	TRBV30	TGTGCCTGGAGTCTCGGACTAGCGGGGGACAATGAGCAGTTCTTC	CAWSLGLAGDNEQFF
.	TRBJ1-1	.	16	TRBV6-5	TGTGCCAGCAGTTACTCGATCGGGGGTGTGGGCACTGAAGCTTTCTTT	CASSYSIGGVGTEAFF
.	TRBJ1-2	.	15	TRBV30	TGTGCCTGGAGTACCCCCGTCACAGGTCCCAATGGCTACACCTTC	CAWSTPVTGPNGYTF
.	TRBJ1-5	.	15	TRBV6-6	TGTGCCAGCAGTAACGTCTGGGACTACGATCAGCCCCAGCATTTT	CASSNVWDYDQPQHF
TRBD2	TRBJ2-7	.	13	TRBV7-9	TGTGCCAGCAGCTGGCGGGAGTACTACGAGCAGTACTTC	CASSWREYYEQYF
.	TRBJ2-7	.	11	TRBV7-9	TGTGCCAGCAGCTCTCACGACGAGCAGTACTTC	CASSSHDEQYF
.	TRBJ2-7	.	14	TRBV19	TGTGCCAGTAGTCGGGTAGGTACATCCTACGAGCAGTACTTC	CASSRVGTSYEQYF
.	TRBJ2-2	.	15	TRBV11-2	TGTGCCAGCAGCCCCGGACCGCGGAACACCGGGGAGCTGTTTTTT	CASSPGPRNTGELFF
.	TRBJ1-5	.	16	TRBV5-1	TGCGCCAGCAGCTTGGGCGGGGTGAACAGCAATCAGCCCCAGCATTTT	CASSLGGVNSNQPQHF
.	TRBJ2-6	.	15	TRBV7-9	TGTGCCAGCAGTTACAGGGTGGCTGGGGCCAACGTCCTGACTTTC	CASSYRVAGANVLTF